The source of this T cell receptor (beta chain) is a study of T cells in women clearing cervical HPV infection. Study overall: Controls were women whose single incident HPV16 infection cleared within 12 months without precancer or cancer. HLA type stays a possible confounder, typing being limited. Study observations and caveats: CIN3+ cases had significantly higher TCR repertoire richness than controls, but evenness did not differ.

Sequencing was performed with immunoSEQ multiplex PCR; in TCRdb, only in-frame clones are kept and a portion is missing. This sample's table has about 33,000 clones. Details on this clone: Its target is unknown.

The sequencing sample was made of blood buffy coat. The receptor comes from a woman aged 18 to 75 with a cervical HPV16 infection that either progressed to CIN3+ or cleared (not recorded which).

The sequenced part of the CDR3 DNA is TGTGCCAGTAGCTCAGGGGAAGGGACTGAA. Encoded protein: CASSSGEGTE. The entire CDR3 sequence reads CASSSGEGTEAFF. The gene calls are TRBV19 and TRBJ1-1, with a tentative D call TRBD1 (6 bases). The read terminates 3 residues before the CDR3 end, so the remaining end is supplied by the germline J gene. Per the germline V gene, CDR1 is LNHDA and CDR2 is SQIVND (reference sequence). Trimming pared 6 bases from V and 5 bases from J, leaving 13 bases between. The CDR3 runs to 13 residues.